This entry features one T cell receptor beta chain sequence. The sample belongs to a study of blood T cell repertoires in COVID-19. Overall study: Samples representing acute and convalescent COVID-19 were sourced from the United States, Italy and Spain. The cDNA or gDNA used as material had been derived from T cells, B-cell-depleted T cells, or PBMCs.

Methods used by the authors: Estimation of nucleated cell counts relied on the amplification of reference gene primers. Profiling relied on immunoSEQ multiplex PCR, and the TCRdb table lists in-frame clones only, not all of them. The V and J calls and clone size come from that table; D and trimming were worked out from the DNA. The table has around 73,000 clones, about 80% seen once; the top ten hold over 25%. Per the germline V gene, CDR1 is LGHDT and CDR2 is YNNKEL (reference sequence). There are 17 residues in the CDR3. V was trimmed by 0 bases and J by 1 base, leaving 15 bases between them. The sequenced sample was peripheral blood. This sequence originates from a human donor in a cohort sampled during active COVID-19. The rearrangement joins TRBV3-1 (or the pseudogene TRBV3-2) to TRBJ2-5; no clear D. DNA for the CDR3: TGTGCCAGCAGCCAAGATTCCCCAACCGTAGTCCAAGAGACCCAGTACTTC. Its translation is CASSQDSPTVVQETQYF.